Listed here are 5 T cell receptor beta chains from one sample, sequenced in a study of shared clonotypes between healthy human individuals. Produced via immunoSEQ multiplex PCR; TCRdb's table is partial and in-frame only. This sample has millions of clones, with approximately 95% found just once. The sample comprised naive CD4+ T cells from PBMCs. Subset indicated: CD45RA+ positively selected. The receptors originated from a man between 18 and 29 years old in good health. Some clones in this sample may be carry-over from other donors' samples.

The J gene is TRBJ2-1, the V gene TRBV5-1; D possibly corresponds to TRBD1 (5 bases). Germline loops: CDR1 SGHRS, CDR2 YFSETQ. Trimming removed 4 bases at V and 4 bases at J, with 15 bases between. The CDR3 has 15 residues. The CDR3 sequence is CASSPDGQGYNEQFF. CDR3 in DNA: TGCGCCAGCAGCCCCGATGGACAAGGATACAATGAGCAGTTCTTC. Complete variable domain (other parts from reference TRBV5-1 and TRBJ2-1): KAGVTQTPRYLIKTRGQQVTLSCSPISGHRSVSWYQQTPGQGLQFLFEYFSETQRNKGNFPGRFSGRQFSNSRSEMNVSTLELGDSALYLCASSPDGQGYNEQFFGPGTRLTVL.

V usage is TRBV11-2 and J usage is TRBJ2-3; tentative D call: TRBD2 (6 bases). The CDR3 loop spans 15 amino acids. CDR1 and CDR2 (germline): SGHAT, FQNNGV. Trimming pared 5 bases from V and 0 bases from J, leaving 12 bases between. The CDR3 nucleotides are TGTGCCAGCAGCAGGACCGGGACTAGCACAGATACGCAGTATTTT. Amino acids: CASSRTGTSTDTQYF.

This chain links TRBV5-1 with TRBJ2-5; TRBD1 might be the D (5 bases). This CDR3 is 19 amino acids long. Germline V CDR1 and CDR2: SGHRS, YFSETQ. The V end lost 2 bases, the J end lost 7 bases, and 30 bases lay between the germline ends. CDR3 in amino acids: CASSLRSLRQSPRPATQYF. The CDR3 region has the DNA TGCGCCAGCAGCTTACGATCTCTTAGACAGTCCCCTCGCCCGGCGACCCAGTACTTC.

The CDR3 coding sequence is TGCGCCAGCAGCTTCGGATTAGGGGAACGAAGCTCTGGGGCCAACGTCCTGACTTTC. This encodes CASSFGLGERSSGANVLTF. V is TRBV5-1 and J is TRBJ2-6; TRBD1 is a possible D gene (5 bases). The germline CDR1 and CDR2 sequences are SGHRS and YFSETQ. The CDR3 runs 19 residues. V was clipped by 2 bases and J by 0 bases, with 18 bases between them.

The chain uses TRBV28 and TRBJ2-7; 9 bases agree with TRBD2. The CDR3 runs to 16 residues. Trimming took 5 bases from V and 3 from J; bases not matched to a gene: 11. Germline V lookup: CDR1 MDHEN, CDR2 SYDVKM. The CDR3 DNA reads TGTGCCAGCAGTGCACCGACTAGCGGAAGCTACTACGAGCAGTACTTC. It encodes CASSAPTSGSYYEQYF. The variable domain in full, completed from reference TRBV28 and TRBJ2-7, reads DVKVTQSSRYLVKRTGEKVFLECVQDMDHENMFWYRQDPGLGLRLIYFSYDVKMKEKGDIPEGYSVSREKKERFSLILESASTNQTSMYLCASSAPTSGSYYEQYFGPGTRLTVT.